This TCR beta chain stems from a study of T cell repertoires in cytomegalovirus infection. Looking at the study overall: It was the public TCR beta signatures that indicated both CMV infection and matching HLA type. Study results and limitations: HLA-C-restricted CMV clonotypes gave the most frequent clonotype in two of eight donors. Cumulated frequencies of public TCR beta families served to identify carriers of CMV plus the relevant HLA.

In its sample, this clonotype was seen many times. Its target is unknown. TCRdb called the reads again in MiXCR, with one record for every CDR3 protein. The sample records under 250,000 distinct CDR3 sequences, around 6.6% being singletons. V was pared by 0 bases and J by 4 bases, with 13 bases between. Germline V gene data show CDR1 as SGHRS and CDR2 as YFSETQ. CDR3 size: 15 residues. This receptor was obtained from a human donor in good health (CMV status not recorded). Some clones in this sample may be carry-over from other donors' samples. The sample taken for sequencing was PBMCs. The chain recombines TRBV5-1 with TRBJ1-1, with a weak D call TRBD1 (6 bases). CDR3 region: CASSLVLTGLTEAFF. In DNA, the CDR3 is TGCGCCAGCAGCTTGGTCCTGACAGGCCTCACTGAAGCTTTCTTT.